A selection of T cell receptor beta chains follows, all from one sample in a study of T cell repertoires in cytomegalovirus infection. MiXCR, run by TCRdb on the reads, gives a single entry per CDR3 protein. The data contain around 230,000 distinct CDR3 sequences, approximately 7% of them singletons. Sequenced: PBMCs. These receptors were collected from a human donor in good health (CMV status not recorded). Some clones in this sample may be carry-over from other donors' samples. Each CDR3 is given with its conserved first and last residue. Fields, in order: V gene, clone size, D gene, J gene, CDR3 DNA, CDR3 protein. A D gene is named only where the DNA matches it firmly. Expanded clones get a size class; other rows say once, few or many, or leave the size out.

TRBV4-1	many	-	TRBJ1-1	TGCGCCAGCAGCCAAGGAATGAAGGCACAGGGAGCTTTCTTT	CASSQGMKAQGAFF
TRBV7-9	many	-	TRBJ1-1	TGTGCCAGCAGCTGGGAGACGAACACTGAAGCTTTCTTT	CASSWETNTEAFF
TRBV7-2	many	-	TRBJ1-2	TGTGCCAGCAGCCCCCCCGGACAGACGGTGTATGGCTACACCTTC	CASSPPGQTVYGYTF
TRBV20-1	few	TRBD2	TRBJ2-3	TGCAGTGCTAGAGTGGGCCTAGCGGGGGGAGAAGATACGCAGTATTTT	CSARVGLAGGEDTQYF
TRBV7-2	many	-	TRBJ2-3	TGTGCCAGCAACCCGGGTCTTACGCAGTATTTT	CASNPGLTQYF
TRBV30	many	TRBD2	TRBJ2-7	TGTGCCTGGGGGCTCGCGGGGGGGACCTACGAGCAGTACTTC	CAWGLAGGTYEQYF
TRBV7-9	-	-	TRBJ1-3	TGTGCCAGCAGCTTATTACCTGGAAACACCATATATTTT	CASSLLPGNTIYF
TRBV6-2/TRBV6-3	many	TRBD2	TRBJ2-1	TGTGCCAGCAGCCCTAGCGGGGGGGTCAACAATGAGCAGTTCTTC	CASSPSGGVNNEQFF
TRBV6-2/TRBV6-3	few	-	TRBJ2-5	TGTGCCAGCACCGACAGGAATATTGGAGAGACCCAGTACTTC	CASTDRNIGETQYF
TRBV6-1	many	-	TRBJ1-5	TGTGCCAGCAGTGAAGGTCTCAATCAGCCCCAGCATTTT	CASSEGLNQPQHF
TRBV30	once	-	TRBJ1-2	TGTGCCTGGAGTACGGGAGCGGACGGATATGGCTACACCTTC	CAWSTGADGYGYTF
TRBV28	many	-	TRBJ1-1	TGTGCCAGCAGGACAAGAAACACTGAAGCTTTCTTT	CASRTRNTEAFF
TRBV7-2	many	-	TRBJ1-5	TGTGCCAGCAGCTTCGGAGGGACTAATAGCAATCAGCCCCAGCATTTT	CASSFGGTNSNQPQHF
TRBV29-1	many	TRBD2	TRBJ2-7	TGCAGCGTGACTAGCGTGAGCTCCTACGAGCAGTACTTC	CSVTSVSSYEQYF
TRBV3-1	many	-	TRBJ1-1	TGTGCCAGCAGCCCGTGGAGTAAGAACACTGAAGCTTTCTTT	CASSPWSKNTEAFF
TRBV20-1	many	-	TRBJ1-2	TGCAGTGCTAGAGCTAACCGGGACACCCCCGGCTACACCTTC	CSARANRDTPGYTF
TRBV7-2	many	TRBD2	TRBJ2-2	TGTGCCAGCAGCTTTCGGCTCGGGACTAGTAACACCGGGGAGCTGTTTTTT	CASSFRLGTSNTGELFF
TRBV28	many	-	TRBJ1-2	TGTGCCAGCAGCTCCCCGGGCGGCTTTAACTATGGCTACACCTTC	CASSSPGGFNYGYTF
TRBV28	many	-	TRBJ2-7	TGTGCCAGCAGTTCCGGGGGGCCGGGTGGCTCCTACGAGCAGTACTTC	CASSSGGPGGSYEQYF
TRBV10-2	many	-	TRBJ2-1	TGCGCCAGCAGCAAAGACCGAGAGCAGTTCTTC	CASSKDREQFF
TRBV5-4	few	-	TRBJ1-1	TGTGCCACCTCAGGTGTTAAGGGGCCGACTGAAGCTTTCTTT	CATSGVKGPTEAFF
TRBV11-2	many	-	TRBJ2-7	TGTGCCAGCAGCTTAGGGGATGGGAGCGAGCAGTACTTC	CASSLGDGSEQYF
TRBV20-1	-	-	TRBJ1-6	TGCAGTGCTAGAGAGAGCGGACACCAGATGCGTTCACCCCTCCACTTT	CSARESGHQMRSPLHF
TRBV20-1	many	-	TRBJ1-5	TGCAGTGCTCACAAGTCAGGGTTCCTAGGAGACCAGCATTTT	CSAHKSGFLGDQHF
TRBV7-2	-	TRBD1	TRBJ1-5	TGTGCCAGCAGCCGGGACAGAGAACCGCCCCAGCATTTT	CASSRDREPPQHF
TRBV28	many	-	TRBJ1-2	TGTGCCAGCAGTCCGACAGGATACCTCTATGGCTACACCTTC	CASSPTGYLYGYTF
TRBV20-1	many	-	TRBJ2-7	TGCAGTGCTAGTCCCAGCTCCTACGAGCAGTACTTC	CSASPSSYEQYF
TRBV12-3/TRBV12-4	many	-	TRBJ1-4	TGTGCCAGCAGTTTAGGACGTATGGATGGAAAACTGTTTTTT	CASSLGRMDGKLFF
TRBV7-2	many	-	TRBJ2-3	TGTGCCAGCAGCCCGGAAGAGAGGATTACAGATACGCAGTATTTT	CASSPEERITDTQYF
TRBV7-2	many	-	TRBJ1-6	TGTGCCAGCAGCTTACGAGGACCTAATTCACCCCTCCACTTT	CASSLRGPNSPLHF
TRBV6-1	many	TRBD1	TRBJ1-2	TGTGCCAGCAGAAAACCGGGACAGTCATCGGAGGGCTACACCTTC	CASRKPGQSSEGYTF
TRBV12-3/TRBV12-4	many	TRBD2	TRBJ2-7	TGTGCCAGCAGTCGGGGGGGGTCCTACGAGCAGTACTTC	CASSRGGSYEQYF
TRBV4-3	many	TRBD2	TRBJ2-7	TGCGCCAGCAGCCAGGTCTGGGACTACGCCTACGAGCAGTACTTC	CASSQVWDYAYEQYF
TRBV29-1	many	-	TRBJ1-1	TGCAGCGTTGACCCCCGGGGCACTGAAGCTTTCTTT	CSVDPRGTEAFF
TRBV7-2	many	TRBD1	TRBJ1-6	TGTGCCAGCAGCTTCTACAGGGGCTCCTATAATTCACCCCTCCACTTT	CASSFYRGSYNSPLHF
TRBV10-3	many	-	TRBJ2-7	TGTGCCATCAACTCACCTCCTTACGAGCAGTACTTC	CAINSPPYEQYF
TRBV29-1	many	TRBD2	TRBJ2-3	TGCAGCGTTGATAGCGGGGGCACAGATACGCAGTATTTT	CSVDSGGTDTQYF
TRBV28	many	TRBD1	TRBJ1-6	TGTGCCAGCAGACTGGGACAGCTGAATTCACCCCTCCACTTT	CASRLGQLNSPLHF
TRBV29-1	many	-	TRBJ2-7	TGCAGCGTTGCCTATGCATACGAGCAGTACTTC	CSVAYAYEQYF
TRBV28	many	-	TRBJ1-2	TGTGCCAGCAGTTCCTGGACGGCCTATGGCTACACCTTC	CASSSWTAYGYTF
TRBV29-1	many	-	TRBJ2-1	TGCAGCGTCCTTCAAGGGCTAGGGAATGAGCAGTTCTTC	CSVLQGLGNEQFF
TRBV7-2	many	-	TRBJ1-4	TGTGCCAGCAGCTTAGGGGGTGGGGGCGCGGGGGAAAAACTGTTTTTT	CASSLGGGGAGEKLFF
TRBV7-2	many	TRBD1	TRBJ2-7	TGTGCCAGCAGCTTAGTAGGGACAGGGGCCACCTACGAGCAGTACTTC	CASSLVGTGATYEQYF
TRBV6-5	many	TRBD1	TRBJ1-1	TGTGCCAGCAGTTACCTTACCGGGACAGGGTTTGAAGCTTTCTTT	CASSYLTGTGFEAFF
TRBV20-1	many	TRBD1	TRBJ1-2	TGCAGTGCTGTGAATCCTCGACAGGGGAACTATGGCTACACCTTC	CSAVNPRQGNYGYTF
TRBV6-5	few	-	TRBJ1-5	TGTGCCAGCAGTTACTCGGAGGGTCAGCCCCAGCATTTT	CASSYSEGQPQHF
TRBV6-2/TRBV6-3	many	-	TRBJ1-5	TGTGCCAGCAGTTACCTAGGGGACGGGGCGCCCCAGCATTTT	CASSYLGDGAPQHF
TRBV20-1	many	TRBD2	TRBJ2-5	TGCAGTGCTAGATCAAGACTAGCGGGGGCCCACCTCGACTTC	CSARSRLAGAHLDF
TRBV12-3/TRBV12-4	many	-	TRBJ2-5	TGTGCCAGCAGTTTTAGTGGAGAGACCCAGTACTTC	CASSFSGETQYF
TRBV9	many	-	TRBJ1-2	TGTGCCAGCAGCGTGCGGCAGGAAAACTATGGCTACACCTTC	CASSVRQENYGYTF